One and the same sample provided the 5 T cell receptor beta chains below, sequenced in a study of human T cells and chemical hapten exposure. TCRdb re-analysed the RACE reads in MiXCR, keeping a single row per CDR3 protein. The sample records 65,000 to 85,000 distinct CDR3 sequences, 10% to 13% being singletons. Specified time point: patch test 1, 2 weeks after DPC sensitization. Treatment of the sample: therapeutic diphenylcyclopropenone sensitization with weekly scalp DPC. The sample was whole blood, taken in connection with sensitization to the hapten diphenylcyclopropenone (DPC). The receptors originated from a woman aged 50 to 60 with alopecia areata. Some clones in this sample may be carry-over from other donors' samples.

The chain carries TRBV28 and TRBJ2-3; D is undetermined. V lost 6 bases and J 0 bases, leaving 13 bases between the germline ends. The CDR3 is made up of 15 amino acids. From germline, CDR1 is MDHEN and CDR2 SYDVKM. The CDR3 DNA is TGTGCCAGCAGCCGAAGGACGTTTAGCACAGATACGCAGTATTTT. It specifies CASSRRTFSTDTQYF.

The chain is built from TRBV15 and TRBJ2-1; TRBD2 matches 10 bases. Trimming took 0 bases from V and 3 from J; bases not matched to a gene: 5. This CDR3 has 17 amino acids. The germline gives CDR1 LNHNV, CDR2 YYDKDF (reference sequence). CDR3 DNA: TGTGCCACCAGCAGAGATCCTAGCGGGAGATTCTACAATGAGCAGTTCTTC. Amino acids: CATSRDPSGRFYNEQFF.

This chain links TRBV14 with TRBJ2-2; D may be TRBD2 (6 bases). Trimming stripped 4 bases from V and 7 bases from J, with 19 bases between. There are 16 residues in the CDR3. Germline V gene sequence: CDR1 SGHDN, CDR2 FVKESK. The DNA of the CDR3 is TGTGCCAGCAGCCGAACCGGGCCCCCAGCGGGCGGGGAGCTGTTTTTT. Amino acid sequence: CASSRTGPPAGGELFF.

This clonotype has just a few counts. The rearrangement uses TRBV18 and TRBJ1-1; D gene unclear. Trimming removed 3 bases from V and 1 base from J, with 15 bases in between. Per the germline V gene, CDR1 is KGHSH and CDR2 is LQKENI. The CDR3 totals 16 residues. The CDR3 sequence: CASSPHVSGQNTEAFF. In nucleotides, the CDR3 is TGTGCCAGCTCACCGCACGTTTCAGGCCAGAACACTGAAGCTTTCTTT.

This clonotype has only a few counts. This chain connects TRBV5-4 to TRBJ1-2; 7 nucleotides agree with TRBD1. This CDR3 region has 14 residues. V lost 0 bases and J lost 8; bases outside the gene matches: 7. Germline assignment: CDR1 SGHNT and CDR2 YYREEE (reference sequence). CDR3 region: CASSLGSGQEGYTF. Written as DNA, the CDR3 is TGTGCCAGCAGCTTGGGTTCCGGACAGGAAGGCTACACCTTC.